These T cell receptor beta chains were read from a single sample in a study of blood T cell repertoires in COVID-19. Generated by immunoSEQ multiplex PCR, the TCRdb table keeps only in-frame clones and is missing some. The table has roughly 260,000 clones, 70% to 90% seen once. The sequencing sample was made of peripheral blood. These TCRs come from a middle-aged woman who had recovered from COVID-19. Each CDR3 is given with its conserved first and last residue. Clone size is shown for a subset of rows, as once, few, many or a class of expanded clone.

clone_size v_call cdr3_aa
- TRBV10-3 CAISGPSSYEQYF
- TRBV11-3 CASSPYNSPLHF
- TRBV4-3 CASSQAWAGAPGNTIYF
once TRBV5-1 CASSRGNTGELFF
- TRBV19 CASSMQGGFNYGYTF
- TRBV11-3 CASSFARYRGNYSNQPQHF
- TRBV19 CASSSQGGAKNIQYF
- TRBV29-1 CSVGNVGANEKLFF
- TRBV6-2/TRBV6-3 CASSRGGTVQRPQHF
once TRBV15 CATSRDVGGIYGYTF
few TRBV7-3 CASSLTGRGGNSPLHF
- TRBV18 CASSPRTGGLETQYF
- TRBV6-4 CASKSETQYF
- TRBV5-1 CASSIQGFSYGYTF
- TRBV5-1 CASSPDRGRTANVLTF
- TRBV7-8 CASSLAGGGVETQYF
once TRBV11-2 CASSSWGGMGEKLFF
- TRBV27 CASSLSGEGQPQHF
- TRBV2 CASSERKAGKEVRFF
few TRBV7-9 CASSFPLAGGRTDTQYF
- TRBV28 CASSVIAGNHPGYTF
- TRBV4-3 CASSRDRGAYEQYF
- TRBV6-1 CASSGTGGVSNQPQHF
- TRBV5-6 CASSLTGGVGNTIYF
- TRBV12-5 CASGLMYRDEQYF
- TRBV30 CAYTTGSGVTNEKLFF
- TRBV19 CASTVQGTEKLFF
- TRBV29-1 CSVEETTGTSVNEQFF
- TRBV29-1 CSVGGGSTDTQYF
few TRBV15 CATSRSLNRENEKLFF
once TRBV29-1 CSVELSRRQNTEAFF
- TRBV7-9 CASSFTSGGYNEQFF
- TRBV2 CASSEPAGTGNTGELFF
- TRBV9 CASSVGATSGRAGRNEQFF
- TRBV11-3 CASSLDRGGTPWRANVLTF
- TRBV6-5 CASSPTGQSYEQYF
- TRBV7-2 CASGGGRYNEQFF
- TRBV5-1 CASSTDTDSYEQYF
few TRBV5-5 CASSLQGTNTEAFF
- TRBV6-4 CASSDGQVDEAFF